The source of this T cell receptor beta chain is a study of T-cell reconstitution after alpha-beta-depleted transplantation in children (TCRdb year 2016). Study-level background: T-cell immune reconstitution after TCRalphabeta/CD19-depleted allogeneic hematopoietic cell transplantation in children was quantitatively tracked in the study by means of TCR repertoire profiling.

What this sample's treatment or condition label stands for: allogeneic hematopoietic cell transplantation with graft depleted of TCRalphabeta T cells and CD19 B cells. TCRalphabeta/CD19-depleted allogeneic hematopoietic cell grafts were given to the transplant recipients, all of whom were children. V is pruned by 6 bases and J by 4 bases, leaving 3 bases of the junction without a gene match. CDR3 length: 13 amino acids, cysteine to phenylalanine. Just the 39-base CDR3 DNA is kept, in frame starting at base 1. The germline V gene gives CDR1 as MDHEN and CDR2 as SYDVKM. Receptor libraries were prepared by PCR. Sequencing relied on an Illumina HiSeq 2500. Molecular barcoding was employed in the preparation of TCR libraries, with unique molecular identifiers being used to normalize TCRbeta repertoire quantification. TCRdb reran the public reads through fastp at Q25 and MiXCR, keeping productive beta chains. CDR3 protein sequences are deduplicated, and each keeps its most common genes and DNA. The sample table contains over 450,000 distinct CDR3 sequences; only one count was recorded for roughly a tenth of them. The biggest ten clones account for 2% to 2.5% of the sample.

This clonotype was recorded many times. Its antigen is not yet known. Per-base qualities were not stored, and no clone one base away is much larger. Findings and caveats that apply to the study as a whole: In some patients, high TCRbeta diversity at day 60 was attributed to recipient T cells and intrathymic progenitors that had survived conditioning. The frequencies of hyperexpanded clones fell over the following months, and after one year, T-cell counts and TCRbeta diversity were mostly attributed to newly produced T cells. About two months after transplant, the apparently early recovery of alphabetaT-cell counts reportedly depended on just several hundred clones that had expanded rapidly and came from non-depleted graft cells.

The sequence joins TRBV28 to TRBJ2-1, with 7 middle bases fitting TRBD1. This sequence was found in a child aged 2 to 10 with inherited bone marrow failure, due to receive a stem cell transplant. The sample in question was PBMCs, obtained before TCRalphabeta/CD19-depleted stem cell transplant. The bases read TGTGCCAGCAGGTACAGGGGATACAATGAGCAGTTCTTC. This yields the protein CASRYRGYNEQFF.